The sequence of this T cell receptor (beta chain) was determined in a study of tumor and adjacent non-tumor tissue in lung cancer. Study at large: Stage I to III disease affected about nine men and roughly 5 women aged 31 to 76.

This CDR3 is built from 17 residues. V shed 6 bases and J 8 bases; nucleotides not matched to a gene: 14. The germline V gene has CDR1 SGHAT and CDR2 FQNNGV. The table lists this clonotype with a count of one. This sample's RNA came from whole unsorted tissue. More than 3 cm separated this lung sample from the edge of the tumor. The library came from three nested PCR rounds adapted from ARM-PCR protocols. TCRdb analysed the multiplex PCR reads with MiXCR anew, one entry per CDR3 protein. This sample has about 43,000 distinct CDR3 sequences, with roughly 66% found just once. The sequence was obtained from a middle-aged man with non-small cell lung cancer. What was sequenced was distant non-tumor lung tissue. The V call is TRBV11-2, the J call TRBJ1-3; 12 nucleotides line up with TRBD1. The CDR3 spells CASRPGTGGATGDTIYF. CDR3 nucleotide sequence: TGTGCCAGCAGACCCGGGACAGGGGGCGCCACCGGAGACACCATATATTTT.